The present entry profiles one T cell receptor (beta chain) with its context. Its specificity is unknown. This specimen comes from a study of cytomegalovirus exposure and HLA in healthy donors. Study background: The approximately 720 first-cohort repertoires and the 120 or so validation repertoires shared the same platform, a later analysis reported.

Study-wide findings and caveats: Confirmation was obtained in vitro that a few CMV-associated chains are specific for CMV antigens. The authors enumerated 164 TCR beta chains as linked to cytomegalovirus.

Only in-frame clones appear in the TCRdb table, and some are missing; sequencing was by immunoSEQ multiplex PCR. Among more than 95,000 clones listed, 88% were seen once. Germline lookup yields CDR1 MGHRA and CDR2 YSYEKL. Trimming cost V 0 bases and J 0 bases; bases outside gene matches: 5. The CDR3 is made up of 16 amino acids. The specimen was PBMCs. The chain links TRBV4-1 to TRBJ2-7; 7 bases align to TRBD2. The TCR was taken from a young man in good health and CMV-seronegative. This CDR3 reads CASSQDWGEGSYEQYF. The DNA for the CDR3 is TGCGCCAGCAGCCAAGATTGGGGGGAGGGCTCCTACGAGCAGTACTTC.